Below, one TCR beta chain is given with its context. The second PCR ran about 6 to 12 cycles with a sample-barcoded 5' primer and J-beta primers. TCRdb processed the 5' RACE reads anew with MiXCR; each CDR3 protein has one entry. The data contain 800,000 or so distinct CDR3 sequences, around 45% of them singletons. These data originate in a study of blood T cells in healthy people across ages. CDR1 MNHEY and CDR2 SMNVEV come from the germline V gene (reference sequence). Trimming shortened V by 6 bases and J by 3 bases, and 11 bases separated the two germline ends. The CDR3 spans 14 residues. The chain recombines TRBV27 with TRBJ1-4, with no clear D. Input material: blood. The TCR sequence derives from a man at least 80 years old in good health. The CDR3 spells CASSRNLSNEKLFF. The CDR3 DNA is TGTGCCAGCAGCCGTAATTTGTCTAATGAAAAACTGTTTTTT.